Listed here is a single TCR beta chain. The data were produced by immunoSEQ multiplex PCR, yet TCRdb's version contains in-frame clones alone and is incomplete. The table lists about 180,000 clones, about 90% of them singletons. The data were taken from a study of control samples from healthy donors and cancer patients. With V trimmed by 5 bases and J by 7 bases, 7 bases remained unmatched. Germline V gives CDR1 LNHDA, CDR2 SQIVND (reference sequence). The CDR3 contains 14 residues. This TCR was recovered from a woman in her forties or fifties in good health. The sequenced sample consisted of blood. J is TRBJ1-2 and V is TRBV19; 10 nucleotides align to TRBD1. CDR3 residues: CASSGTGEHRGYTF. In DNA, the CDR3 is TGTGCCAGTAGTGGGACAGGGGAACATCGTGGCTACACCTTC.